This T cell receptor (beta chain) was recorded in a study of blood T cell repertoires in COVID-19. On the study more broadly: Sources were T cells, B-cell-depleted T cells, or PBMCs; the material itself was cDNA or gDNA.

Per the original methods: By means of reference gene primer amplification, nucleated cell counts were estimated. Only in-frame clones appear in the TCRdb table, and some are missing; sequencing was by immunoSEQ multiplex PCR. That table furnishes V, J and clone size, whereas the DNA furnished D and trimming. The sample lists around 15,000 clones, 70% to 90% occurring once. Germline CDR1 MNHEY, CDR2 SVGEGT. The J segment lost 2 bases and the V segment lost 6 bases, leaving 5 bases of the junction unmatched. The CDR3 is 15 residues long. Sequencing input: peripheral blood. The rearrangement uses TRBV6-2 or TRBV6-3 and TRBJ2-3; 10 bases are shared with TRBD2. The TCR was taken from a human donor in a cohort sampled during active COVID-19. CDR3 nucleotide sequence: TGTGCCAGCAGCTTACTAGCGGGGTACACAGATACGCAGTATTTT. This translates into CASSLLAGYTDTQYF.